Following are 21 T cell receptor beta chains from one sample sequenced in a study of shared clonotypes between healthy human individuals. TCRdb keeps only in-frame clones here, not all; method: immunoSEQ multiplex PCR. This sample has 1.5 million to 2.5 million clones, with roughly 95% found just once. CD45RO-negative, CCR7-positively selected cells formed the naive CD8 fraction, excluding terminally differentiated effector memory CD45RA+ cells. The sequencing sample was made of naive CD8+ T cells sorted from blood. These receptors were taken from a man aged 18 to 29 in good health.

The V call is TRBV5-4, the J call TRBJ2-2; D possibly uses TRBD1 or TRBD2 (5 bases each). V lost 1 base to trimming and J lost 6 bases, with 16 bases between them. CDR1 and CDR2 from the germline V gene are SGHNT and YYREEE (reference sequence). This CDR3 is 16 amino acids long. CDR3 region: CASSLSGTGSPGELFF. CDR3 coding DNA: TGTGCCAGCAGCTTGTCTGGGACCGGGTCACCCGGGGAGCTGTTTTTT.

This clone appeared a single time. CDR3 in DNA: TGTGCCAGCACCACCATAGGGGCATCGGGGGCCTACGAGCAGTACTTC. Translated, it gives CASTTIGASGAYEQYF. V usage is TRBV6-6 and J usage is TRBJ2-7, with a tentative D call TRBD2 (6 bases). This CDR3 contains 16 residues. Germline loops: CDR1 MNHNY, CDR2 SVGAGI (reference sequence). The germline V and J ends were trimmed by 7 bases and 2 bases, with 21 bases remaining between them.

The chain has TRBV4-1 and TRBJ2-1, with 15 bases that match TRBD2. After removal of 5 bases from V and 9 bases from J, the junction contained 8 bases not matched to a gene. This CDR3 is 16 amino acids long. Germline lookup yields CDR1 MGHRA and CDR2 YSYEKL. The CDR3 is CASSFRTSGREGEQFF. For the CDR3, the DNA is TGCGCCAGCAGCTTCCGGACTAGCGGGAGGGAAGGTGAGCAGTTCTTC.

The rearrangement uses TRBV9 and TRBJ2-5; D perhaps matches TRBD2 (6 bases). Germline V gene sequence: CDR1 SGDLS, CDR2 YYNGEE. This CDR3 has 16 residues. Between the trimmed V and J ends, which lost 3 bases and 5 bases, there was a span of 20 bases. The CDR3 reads CASSATLEIRGETQYF. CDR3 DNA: TGTGCCAGCAGCGCCACTTTGGAAATCCGGGGGGAGACCCAGTACTTC.

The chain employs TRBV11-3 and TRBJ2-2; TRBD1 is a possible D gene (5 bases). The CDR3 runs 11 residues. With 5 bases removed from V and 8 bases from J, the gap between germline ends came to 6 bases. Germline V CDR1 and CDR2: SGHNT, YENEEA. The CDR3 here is CASSRTGELFF. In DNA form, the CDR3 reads TGTGCCAGCAGCAGGACAGGGGAGCTGTTTTTT.

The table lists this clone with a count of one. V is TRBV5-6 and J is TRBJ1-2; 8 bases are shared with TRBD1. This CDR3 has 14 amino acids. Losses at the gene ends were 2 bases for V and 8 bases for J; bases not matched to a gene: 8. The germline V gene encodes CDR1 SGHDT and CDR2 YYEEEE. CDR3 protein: CASSLEQGARGYTF. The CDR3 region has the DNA TGTGCCAGCAGCTTAGAGCAGGGGGCGCGGGGCTACACCTTC.

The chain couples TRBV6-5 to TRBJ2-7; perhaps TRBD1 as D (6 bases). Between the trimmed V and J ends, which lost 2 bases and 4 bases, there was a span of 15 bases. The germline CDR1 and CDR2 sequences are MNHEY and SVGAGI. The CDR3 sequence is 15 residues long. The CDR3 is CASSYEWQGIYEQYF. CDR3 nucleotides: TGTGCCAGCAGTTACGAATGGCAGGGGATATACGAGCAGTACTTC.

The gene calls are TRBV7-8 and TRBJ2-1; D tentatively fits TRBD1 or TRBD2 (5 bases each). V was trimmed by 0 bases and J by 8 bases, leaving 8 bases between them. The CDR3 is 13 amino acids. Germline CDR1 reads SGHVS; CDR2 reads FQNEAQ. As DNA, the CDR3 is TGTGCCAGCAGCTTAGCTGGGGGACATGAGCAGTTCTTC. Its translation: CASSLAGGHEQFF.

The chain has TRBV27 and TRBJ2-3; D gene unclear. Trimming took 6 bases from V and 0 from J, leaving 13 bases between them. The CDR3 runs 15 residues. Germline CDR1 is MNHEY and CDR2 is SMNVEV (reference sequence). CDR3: CASSPEPSSTDTQYF. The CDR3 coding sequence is TGTGCCAGCAGCCCAGAGCCCTCTAGCACAGATACGCAGTATTTT.

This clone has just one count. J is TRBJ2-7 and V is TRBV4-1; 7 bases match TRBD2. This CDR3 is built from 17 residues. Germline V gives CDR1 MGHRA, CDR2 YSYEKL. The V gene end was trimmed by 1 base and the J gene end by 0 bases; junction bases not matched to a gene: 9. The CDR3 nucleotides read TGCGCCAGCAGCCAAGTTCCTAGCGGAAGCTTCTCCTACGAGCAGTACTTC. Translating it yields CASSQVPSGSFSYEQYF.

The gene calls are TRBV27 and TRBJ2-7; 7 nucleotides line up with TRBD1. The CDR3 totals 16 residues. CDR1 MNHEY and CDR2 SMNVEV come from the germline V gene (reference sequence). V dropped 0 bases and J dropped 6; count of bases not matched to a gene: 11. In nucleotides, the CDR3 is TGTGCCAGCAGTTTATCCGCTGGACAGGCCATGCTCGAGCAGTACTTC. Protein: CASSLSAGQAMLEQYF.

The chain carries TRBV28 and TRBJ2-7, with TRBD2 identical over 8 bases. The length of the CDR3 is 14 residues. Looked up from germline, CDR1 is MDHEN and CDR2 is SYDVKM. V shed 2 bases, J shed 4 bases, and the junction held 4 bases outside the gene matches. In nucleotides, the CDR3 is TGTGCCAGCAGTTTAGGCGAGCGGGAGTACGAGCAGTACTTC. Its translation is CASSLGEREYEQYF.

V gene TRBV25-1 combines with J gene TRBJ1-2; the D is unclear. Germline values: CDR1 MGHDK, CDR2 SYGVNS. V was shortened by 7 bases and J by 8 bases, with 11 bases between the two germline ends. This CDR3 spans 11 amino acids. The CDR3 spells CASNGMRGYTF. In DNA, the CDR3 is TGTGCCAGCAATGGGATGAGGGGCTACACCTTC.

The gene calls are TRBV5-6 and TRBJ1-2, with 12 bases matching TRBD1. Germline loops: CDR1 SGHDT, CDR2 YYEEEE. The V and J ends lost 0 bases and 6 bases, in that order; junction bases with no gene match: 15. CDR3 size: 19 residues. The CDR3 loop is CASSLVLHFSGTGGDGYTF. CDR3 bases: TGTGCCAGCAGCTTGGTGCTACACTTCTCCGGGACAGGGGGCGATGGCTACACCTTC. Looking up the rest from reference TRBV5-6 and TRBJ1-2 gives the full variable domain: DAGVTQSPTHLIKTRGQQVTLRCSPKSGHDTVSWYQQALGQGPQFIFQYYEEEERQRGNFPDRFSGHQFPNYSSELNVNALLLGDSALYLCASSLVLHFSGTGGDGYTFGSGTRLTVV.

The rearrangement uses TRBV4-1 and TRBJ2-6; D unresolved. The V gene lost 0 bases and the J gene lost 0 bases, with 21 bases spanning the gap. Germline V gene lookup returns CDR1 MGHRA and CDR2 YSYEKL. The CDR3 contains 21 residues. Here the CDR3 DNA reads TGCGCCAGCAGCCAAGAAGGTGTTGGCATTTCTACCCTCTCTGGGGCCAACGTCCTGACTTTC. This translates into CASSQEGVGISTLSGANVLTF.

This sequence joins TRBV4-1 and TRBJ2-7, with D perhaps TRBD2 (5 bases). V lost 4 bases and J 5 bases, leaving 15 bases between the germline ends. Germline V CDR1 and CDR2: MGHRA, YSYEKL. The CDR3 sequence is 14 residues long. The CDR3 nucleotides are TGCGCCAGCAGCCTCGACCCAATACTAGACGAGCAGTACTTC. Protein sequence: CASSLDPILDEQYF.

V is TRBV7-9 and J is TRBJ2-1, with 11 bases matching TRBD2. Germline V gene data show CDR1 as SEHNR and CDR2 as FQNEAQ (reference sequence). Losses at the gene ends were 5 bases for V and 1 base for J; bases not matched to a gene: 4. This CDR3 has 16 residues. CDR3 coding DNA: TGTGCCAGCAGCACTAGCGGGGGTGTATCCTACAATGAGCAGTTCTTC. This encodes CASSTSGGVSYNEQFF.

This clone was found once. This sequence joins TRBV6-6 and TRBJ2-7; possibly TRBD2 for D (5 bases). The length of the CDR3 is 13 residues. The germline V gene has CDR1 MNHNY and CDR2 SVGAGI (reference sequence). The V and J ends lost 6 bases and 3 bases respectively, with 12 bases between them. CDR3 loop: CASRTGISYEQYF. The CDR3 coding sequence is TGTGCCAGCAGGACGGGGATTAGCTACGAGCAGTACTTC.

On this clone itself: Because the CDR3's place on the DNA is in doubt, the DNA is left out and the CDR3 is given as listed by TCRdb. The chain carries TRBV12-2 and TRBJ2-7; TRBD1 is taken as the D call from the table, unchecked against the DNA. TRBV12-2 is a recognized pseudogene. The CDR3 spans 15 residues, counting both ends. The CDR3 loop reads CASRLVGQGTYEQYF.

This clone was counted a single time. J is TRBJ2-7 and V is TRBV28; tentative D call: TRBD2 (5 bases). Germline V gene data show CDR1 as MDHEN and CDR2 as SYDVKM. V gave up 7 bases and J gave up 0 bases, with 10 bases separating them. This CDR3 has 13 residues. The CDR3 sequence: CASKSGISYEQYF. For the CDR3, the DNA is TGTGCCAGCAAGTCCGGGATCTCCTACGAGCAGTACTTC.

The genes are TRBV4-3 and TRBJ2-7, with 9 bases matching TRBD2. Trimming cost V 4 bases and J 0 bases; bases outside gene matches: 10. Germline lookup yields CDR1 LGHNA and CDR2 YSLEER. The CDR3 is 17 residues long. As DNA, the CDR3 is TGCGCCAGCAGCCTAGTTATGGAGACTAGCGGCTCCTACGAGCAGTACTTC. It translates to CASSLVMETSGSYEQYF.